This T cell receptor (beta chain) stems from a study of T cell responses to AZD1222 COVID-19 vaccine. Study observations and caveats: Among spike-specific TCRs, nearly half reportedly target unmutated variant regions. There were mostly white British donors and more females than males, and clonal diversity was possibly underestimated. Seropositive AZD1222 recipients at baseline numbered only five or six. Two AZD1222 doses significantly raised spike-specific TCR breadth and depth over controls.

The germline CDR1 and CDR2 sequences are SGHTS and YDEGEE. With 0 bases removed from V and 6 bases from J, the gap between germline ends came to 12 bases. This CDR3 is 14 amino acids long. Profiling relied on immunoSEQ multiplex PCR, and the TCRdb table lists in-frame clones only, not all of them. The table has some 99,000 clones, about 85% seen once. About this clone: Its target is unknown.

Sample: peripheral blood, taken on day 0 of AZD1222 vaccination. The chain couples TRBV5-8 to TRBJ1-2; possible D gene TRBD1, 5 bases. This clonotype was sampled from an adult in good health. The CDR3 is CASSLVVTADGYTF. The CDR3 DNA sequence: TGTGCCAGCAGCTTGGTTGTGACAGCGGATGGCTACACCTTC. Full variable domain (missing parts from reference TRBV5-8 and TRBJ1-2): EAGVTQSPTHLIKTRGQQATLRCSPISGHTSVYWYQQALGLGLQFLLWYDEGEERNRGNFPPRFSGRQFPNYSSELNVNALELEDSALYLCASSLVVTADGYTFGSGTRLTVV.